Shown below are 18 T cell receptor beta chains from a single sample sequenced in a study of T cell responses to AZD1222 COVID-19 vaccine. Here immunoSEQ multiplex PCR was the method, and the copy in TCRdb shows in-frame clones only, minus some. The repertoire consists of about 120,000 clones, with about nine tenths occurring once and the leading ten covering 4% to 5%. The material sequenced was peripheral blood, taken 28 days after the second dose of the MenACWY control vaccine. The receptors were gathered from an adult who received the MenACWY meningococcal vaccine as a control.

The rearrangement uses TRBV6-6 and TRBJ1-1; D is unresolved. Germline-derived CDR1 and CDR2 are MNHNY and SVGAGI (reference sequence). V was pared by 6 bases and J by 5 bases, with 10 bases between. The CDR3 extends over 12 amino acids. CDR3 region: CASRFRGTEAFF. CDR3 nucleotides: TGTGCCAGCAGGTTTCGAGGAACTGAAGCTTTCTTT.

The rearrangement joins TRBV11-3 to TRBJ2-2, with 8 bases aligning to TRBD2. CDR1 SGHNT and CDR2 YENEEA come from the germline V gene. The V and J ends lost 2 bases and 3 bases, in that order; junction bases with no gene match: 5. The CDR3 runs to 16 residues. CDR3 loop: CASSLLPGGDTGELFF. In DNA, the CDR3 is TGTGCCAGCAGCTTACTCCCCGGGGGGGACACCGGGGAGCTGTTTTTT. Combining the CDR3 with reference TRBV11-3 and TRBJ2-2 gives the whole variable domain EAGVVQSPRYKIIEKKQPVAFWCNPISGHNTLYWYLQNLGQGPELLIRYENEEAVDDSQLPKDRFSAERLKGVDSTLKIQPAELGDSAVYLCASSLLPGGDTGELFFGEGSRLTVL.

The chain couples TRBV6-8 to TRBJ2-5, with TRBD2 matching over 7 bases. V shed 11 bases, J shed 5 bases, and the junction held 17 bases outside the gene matches. Per the germline V gene, CDR1 is MNHGY and CDR2 is SAAAGT. The CDR3 is made up of 15 amino acids. CDR3 coding DNA: TGTGCCTCTTGGAGGGCCAGCGGGATAGGGGAGACCCAGTACTTC. This translates into CASWRASGIGETQYF.

The genes are TRBV28 and TRBJ1-2, with D uncertain. V lost 5 bases to trimming and J lost 4 bases, with 17 bases between them. This CDR3 is 15 amino acids long. The germline gives CDR1 MDHEN, CDR2 SYDVKM. CDR3 in DNA: TGTGCCAGCAGTCGACCCGGTTGGGGATTCTATGGCTACACCTTC. Encoded protein: CASSRPGWGFYGYTF.

J is TRBJ2-5 and V is TRBV29-1; possibly TRBD2 for D (6 bases). V lost 2 bases, J lost 0 bases, and 13 bases lay in between. Germline V gene data show CDR1 as SQVTM and CDR2 as ANQGSEA. The CDR3 consists of 15 residues. The CDR3 loop reads CSVEPLARYQETQYF. As DNA, the CDR3 is TGCAGCGTTGAACCGCTAGCGAGGTACCAAGAGACCCAGTACTTC.

The chain is built from TRBV4-3 and TRBJ2-7; D might be TRBD1 or TRBD2, each matching 5 bases. From germline, CDR1 is LGHNA and CDR2 YSLEER. V lost 0 bases to trimming and J lost 1 base, with 13 bases between them. The CDR3 runs 16 residues. CDR3 residues: CASSQDGAEGSYEQYV. Written as DNA, the CDR3 is TGCGCCAGCAGCCAAGATGGAGCTGAGGGGTCCTACGAGCAGTACGTC.

The chain combines TRBV5-4 with TRBJ2-3, with 8 nucleotides matching TRBD2. Germline V gene data show CDR1 as SGHNT and CDR2 as YYREEE (reference sequence). This CDR3 is 15 amino acids long. The J segment lost 3 bases and the V segment lost 4 bases, leaving 7 bases of the junction unmatched. The DNA for the CDR3 is TGTGCCAGCAGCCGGGGGGGCCCGAGGACAGATACGCAGTATTTT. Protein: CASSRGGPRTDTQYF. Drawing the rest from reference TRBV5-4 and TRBJ2-3, the complete variable domain is ETGVTQSPTHLIKTRGQQVTLRCSSQSGHNTVSWYQQALGQGPQFIFQYYREEENGRGNFPPRFSGLQFPNYSSELNVNALELDDSALYLCASSRGGPRTDTQYFGPGTRLTVL.

This clone was observed once. The chain employs TRBV27 and TRBJ2-7; D may be TRBD1 or TRBD2 (5 bases each). The germline V and J ends were trimmed by 3 bases and 4 bases, with 7 bases remaining between them. This CDR3 is built from 12 residues. Germline CDR1 is MNHEY and CDR2 is SMNVEV (reference sequence). This CDR3 reads CASSLGVYEQYV. The CDR3 nucleotides are TGTGCCAGCAGTTTGGGGGTTTACGAGCAGTACGTC.

CDR3 region: CASSFDNQPQHF. CDR3 sequence (DNA): TGTGCCAGCAGCTTTGACAATCAGCCCCAGCATTTT. This chain connects TRBV5-6 to TRBJ1-5; D ambiguous. The CDR3 sequence is 12 residues long. Trimming left V 2 bases short and J 3 bases short, with 3 bases between. Germline values: CDR1 SGHDT, CDR2 YYEEEE.

The chain carries TRBV5-6 and TRBJ1-1, with TRBD1 as a possible D gene (5 bases). CDR3 length: 13 amino acids. The ends were cut back, 6 bases at V and 6 bases at J, with 15 bases in the middle. CDR1 is SGHDT, CDR2 YYEEEE, per germline. DNA of the CDR3: TGTGCCAGCAACTTAGACAGAGACCCTGAAGCTTTCTTT. Its translation: CASNLDRDPEAFF. The entire variable domain, with the rest obtained from reference TRBV5-6 and TRBJ1-1, is as follows: DAGVTQSPTHLIKTRGQQVTLRCSPKSGHDTVSWYQQALGQGPQFIFQYYEEEERQRGNFPDRFSGHQFPNYSSELNVNALLLGDSALYLCASNLDRDPEAFFGQGTRLTVV.

This chain links TRBV3-1 (or the pseudogene TRBV3-2) with TRBJ1-2; the D gene is possibly TRBD1 (5 bases). The CDR3 runs to 15 residues. V was cut by 0 bases and J by 4 bases, with 12 bases left in between. The germline V gene encodes CDR1 LGHDT and CDR2 YNNKEL (reference sequence). The CDR3 bases are TGTGCCAGCAGCCAAGATCTACAGGCTCTCTATGGCTACACCTTC. Translation: CASSQDLQALYGYTF.

V and J are TRBV18 and TRBJ2-5; possibly TRBD1 for D (6 bases). The CDR3 spans 13 residues. Germline CDR1 KGHSH, CDR2 LQKENI. V was shortened by 6 bases and J by 3 bases, with 11 bases between the two germline ends. CDR3 in DNA: TGTGCCAGCTCCCTCGGACAGAAAGAGACCCAGTACTTC. Translating gives CASSLGQKETQYF. The full variable domain, rest sourced from reference TRBV18 and TRBJ2-5, is NAGVMQNPRHLVRRRGQEARLRCSPMKGHSHVYWYRQLPEEGLKFMVYLQKENIIDESGMPKERFSAEFPKEGPSILRIQQVVRGDSAAYFCASSLGQKETQYFGPGTRLLVL.

The rearrangement links TRBV5-1 to TRBJ2-3; 8 positions agree with TRBD2. The V and J ends lost 5 bases and 4 bases, in that order; junction bases with no gene match: 12. The length of the CDR3 is 16 residues. CDR1 and CDR2 (germline): SGHRS, YFSETQ. Here the CDR3 DNA reads TGCGCCAGCAGGGAAGACCTCGGGGGGGCCTCAGATACGCAGTATTTT. Its translation: CASREDLGGASDTQYF.

The genes are TRBV15 and TRBJ2-5; no firm D call. Germline-derived CDR1 and CDR2 are LNHNV and YYDKDF (reference sequence). V was trimmed by 0 bases and J by 5 bases, leaving 7 bases between them. CDR3 length: 13 residues. CDR3 amino acids: CATSRDPRETQYF. The CDR3 DNA reads as TGTGCCACCAGCAGAGATCCTAGGGAGACCCAGTACTTC.

The chain employs TRBV28 and TRBJ1-6, with 9 bases lining up with TRBD1. Trimming cost V 3 bases and J 10 bases; bases outside gene matches: 7. Germline V CDR1 and CDR2: MDHEN, SYDVKM. This CDR3 is 15 amino acids long. The CDR3 sequence is CASSFSGTGPSPLHF. The CDR3 coding sequence is TGTGCCAGCAGTTTCTCCGGGACAGGGCCCTCACCCCTCCACTTT.

The V call is TRBV7-8, the J call TRBJ1-6; D not resolved. The CDR3 has 14 residues. Germline loops: CDR1 SGHVS, CDR2 FQNEAQ. Trimming shortened V by 2 bases and J by 6 bases, and 8 bases separated the two germline ends. CDR3 in DNA: TGTGCCAGCAGCTTACTTGCGAGTAATTCACCCCTCCACTTT. It codes for CASSLLASNSPLHF.

This clone was picked up one time. This rearrangement joins TRBV6-5 to TRBJ2-7, with a weak D call TRBD1 (5 bases). The V end lost 3 bases, the J end lost 7 bases, and 16 bases lay between the germline ends. Per the germline V gene, CDR1 is MNHEY and CDR2 is SVGAGI. The CDR3 sequence is 14 residues long. The CDR3 sequence: CASSYRPGSDEQYV. In DNA, the CDR3 is TGTGCCAGCAGTTATCGCCCAGGGTCCGATGAGCAGTACGTC.

CDR3 residues: CASSLDLGEQYF. The CDR3 region has the DNA TGTGCCAGCAGCTTAGATCTCGGCGAGCAGTACTTC. The chain couples TRBV11-2 to TRBJ2-7; D not resolved. This CDR3 region has 12 residues. V dropped 0 bases and J dropped 6 bases, with 6 bases sitting between them. The germline V gene has CDR1 SGHAT and CDR2 FQNNGV.